The rows below give T cell receptor beta chains drawn from one sample of a study of blood T cells in healthy people across ages. From the 5' RACE reads, TCRdb called clonotypes with MiXCR, one entry per CDR3 protein. Here the sample spans about a million distinct CDR3 sequences, roughly 50% being singletons. Sequencing used blood. Source of these receptors: a young man in good health. Both conserved end residues are part of each CDR3. The D gene is left open where the match is weak. Only part of the rows carry a size: once, few, many, or a class if the clone is expanded.

V gene,D gene,J gene,clone size,CDR3 protein,CDR3 DNA
TRBV20-1,.,TRBJ2-3,few,CSARDILAPGDTQYF,TGCAGTGCTAGAGACATATTAGCGCCCGGGGATACGCAGTATTTT
TRBV6-5,.,TRBJ2-7,.,CASRHASSGSSYEQYF,TGTGCCAGCAGGCATGCTTCATCAGGGAGCTCCTACGAGCAGTACTTC
TRBV7-2,.,TRBJ2-7,.,CASSLERGSGEQYF,TGTGCCAGCAGCTTAGAAAGGGGTTCCGGCGAGCAGTACTTC
TRBV29-1,.,TRBJ1-1,.,CSVEQRLNTEAFF,TGCAGCGTTGAACAGAGACTTAACACTGAAGCTTTCTTT
TRBV6-5,TRBD1,TRBJ2-7,.,CASRTDRFDYEQYF,TGTGCCAGCAGAACGGACAGGTTCGACTACGAGCAGTACTTC
TRBV6-2/TRBV6-3,TRBD1,TRBJ1-5,.,CASSYVQGVNQPQHF,TGTGCCAGCAGTTACGTCCAGGGGGTTAATCAGCCCCAGCATTTT
TRBV20-1,TRBD2,TRBJ2-1,.,CSARGTSGGVEQFF,TGCAGTGCTAGAGGGACTAGCGGGGGCGTGGAGCAGTTCTTC
TRBV27,.,TRBJ1-1,.,CASTIWDTEAFF,TGTGCCAGTACAATCTGGGACACTGAAGCTTTCTTT
TRBV20-1,TRBD1,TRBJ1-1,.,CSAEGQGIEAFF,TGCAGTGCCGAGGGACAGGGTATTGAAGCTTTCTTT
TRBV7-2,.,TRBJ1-5,few,CASSLAWGGNQPQHF,TGTGCCAGCAGCTTAGCGTGGGGTGGCAATCAGCCCCAGCATTTT
TRBV9,TRBD1,TRBJ2-3,few,CASSSTGTGRDTQYF,TGTGCCAGCAGCTCAACCGGGACAGGTCGAGATACGCAGTATTTT
TRBV4-3,TRBD2,TRBJ2-1,.,CASSQDGLGDNEQFF,TGCGCCAGCAGCCAAGATGGACTAGGTGACAATGAGCAGTTCTTC
TRBV9,.,TRBJ2-1,.,CASSVAYNEQFF,TGTGCCAGCAGCGTAGCTTACAATGAGCAGTTCTTC
TRBV5-1,.,TRBJ2-7,.,CASSLGVHRDPYEQYF,TGCGCCAGCAGCTTGGGGGTCCACCGAGACCCGTACGAGCAGTACTTC
TRBV5-1,.,TRBJ2-3,few,CASSSRDFDTDTQYF,TGCGCCAGCAGCTCAAGGGACTTTGACACAGATACGCAGTATTTT
TRBV11-1,.,TRBJ2-4,.,CASSLARVGKNIQYF,TGTGCCAGCAGCTTAGCCAGGGTCGGCAAAAACATTCAGTACTTC
TRBV6-6,.,TRBJ2-7,.,CASSPRQRSYEQYF,TGTGCCAGCAGCCCTCGACAGAGATCCTACGAGCAGTACTTC
TRBV10-3,TRBD1,TRBJ2-1,few,CAISERTGASNEQFF,TGTGCCATCAGTGAGAGAACAGGGGCTTCCAATGAGCAGTTCTTC
TRBV20-1,TRBD2,TRBJ2-6,few,CSAPTSSSFSGANVLTF,TGCAGTGCTCCGACTAGCTCCAGCTTCTCTGGGGCCAACGTCCTGACTTTC
TRBV4-2,TRBD2,TRBJ2-7,.,CASSQDRGGGSYEQYF,TGTGCCAGCAGCCAAGATCGGGGGGGCGGATCCTACGAGCAGTACTTC
TRBV7-9,TRBD2,TRBJ2-1,.,CASSFSERGIYNEQFF,TGTGCCAGCAGCTTCTCCGAGCGGGGGATCTACAATGAGCAGTTCTTC
TRBV9,.,TRBJ2-3,.,CASNQDPRPDTQYF,TGTGCCAGCAACCAGGACCCCCGGCCAGATACGCAGTATTTT
TRBV12-3/TRBV12-4,.,TRBJ1-6,.,CASSFSDRPNSPLHF,TGTGCCAGCAGTTTTTCCGACCGTCCGAATTCACCCCTCCACTTT
TRBV7-2,.,TRBJ1-2,.,CASNQAGNTPYTF,TGTGCCAGCAACCAGGCGGGGAATACCCCCTACACCTTC
TRBV28,TRBD1,TRBJ2-1,.,CASSLPQGVDEQFF,TGTGCCAGCAGCCTACCCCAGGGGGTCGATGAGCAGTTCTTC
TRBV29-1,TRBD1,TRBJ2-7,many,CSVGGEQGISYEQYF,TGCAGCGTTGGTGGCGAACAGGGGATCTCCTACGAGCAGTACTTC
TRBV3-1,.,TRBJ1-6,many,CASSQGNSPLHF,TGTGCCAGCAGCCAAGGAAACTCACCCCTCCACTTT
TRBV4-1,TRBD1,TRBJ1-1,few,CASSQMVGQGAAEAFF,TGCGCCAGCAGCCAAATGGTCGGGCAGGGGGCGGCTGAAGCTTTCTTT
TRBV20-1,.,TRBJ1-1,.,CSARDPWNTEAFF,TGCAGTGCTAGGGACCCCTGGAACACTGAAGCTTTCTTT
TRBV11-3,.,TRBJ1-6,few,CASSLEGPRGWTPLHF,TGTGCCAGCAGCTTAGAAGGCCCAAGGGGTTGGACACCCCTCCACTTT
TRBV9,.,TRBJ2-3,many,CASSEGPSTDTQYF,TGTGCCAGCAGCGAGGGGCCAAGTACAGATACGCAGTATTTT
TRBV28,.,TRBJ1-1,few,CASSHPDHDSPFF,TGTGCCAGCAGCCACCCGGATCATGATAGCCCTTTCTTT
TRBV3-1,TRBD1,TRBJ2-7,.,CASSQGTGGAYEQYF,TGTGCCAGCAGCCAAGGGACAGGGGGCGCGTACGAGCAGTACTTC
TRBV5-1,TRBD2,TRBJ2-6,.,CASSSLSGAGANVLTF,TGCGCCAGCAGCTCACTAAGCGGGGCAGGGGCCAACGTCCTGACTTTC
TRBV29-1,.,TRBJ2-7,.,CSVEDRAGTGAPYEQYF,TGCAGCGTTGAAGATCGAGCTGGAACAGGCGCACCCTACGAGCAGTACTTC
TRBV20-1,TRBD2,TRBJ2-3,few,CSARTRESTDTQYF,TGCAGTGCCAGGACTAGAGAAAGCACAGATACGCAGTATTTT
TRBV29-1,.,TRBJ2-1,many,CSVVEVGYNEQFF,TGCAGCGTTGTGGAGGTCGGCTACAATGAGCAGTTCTTC
TRBV12-3/TRBV12-4,.,TRBJ1-5,.,CASGQGFDQPQHF,TGTGCCAGCGGTCAGGGGTTCGATCAGCCCCAGCATTTT